Presented here are 25 T cell receptor beta chains from one specimen sequenced in a study of cytomegalovirus exposure and HLA in healthy donors. Data came from immunoSEQ multiplex PCR; TCRdb stores just in-frame clones and leaves some out. The sample yields under 100,000 clones, about 95% seen once. Sample: PBMCs. The source of these receptors is a woman aged 18-29 years in good health and CMV-seronegative.

This chain links TRBV7-9 with TRBJ2-7, with 10 bases that match TRBD2. The junction had 12 bases not matched to a gene; V was cut back by 1 base and J by 3 bases. Germline V gene lookup returns CDR1 SEHNR and CDR2 FQNEAQ (reference sequence). The CDR3 extends over 18 amino acids. The CDR3 DNA reads TGTGCCAGCAGCTTAGTAAATTGGGGAGCGGGAGGGCTCTACGAGCAGTACTTC. Its translation: CASSLVNWGAGGLYEQYF.

This chain joins TRBV5-1 and TRBJ2-1; 9 bases are a match to TRBD2. V dropped 5 bases and J dropped 8; count of bases not matched to a gene: 14. Germline loops: CDR1 SGHRS, CDR2 YFSETQ. The CDR3 contains 16 residues. CDR3 DNA sequence: TGCGCCAGCAGTCAGACTAGCGGCCCGGCTGGCGATGAGCAGTTCTTC. Its translation: CASSQTSGPAGDEQFF.

The rearrangement links TRBV6-1 to TRBJ2-7; TRBD2 is a possible D gene (7 bases). The germline gives CDR1 MNHNS, CDR2 SASEGT. Trimming removed 10 bases at V and 5 bases at J, with 21 bases between. This CDR3 is 14 amino acids long. CDR3 sequence (DNA): TGTGCCACTCAAAGTGGGGGGGGGACAAACGAGCAGTACTTC. Amino acids: CATQSGGGTNEQYF.

This clone was recorded only once. The rearrangement joins TRBV19 to TRBJ2-7; possibly TRBD1 for D (7 bases). The CDR3 has 12 residues. Looked up from germline, CDR1 is LNHDA and CDR2 is SQIVND (reference sequence). V lost 11 bases, J lost 2 bases, and 13 bases lay in between. CDR3 sequence reads: CAGGDRPYEQYF. In DNA form, the CDR3 reads TGTGCCGGAGGGGACAGACCCTACGAGCAGTACTTC.

The chain recombines TRBV2 with TRBJ2-7, with D uncertain. V dropped 4 bases and J dropped 7 bases, with 11 bases sitting between them. The CDR3 covers 12 residues. Germline V lookup: CDR1 SNHLY, CDR2 FYNNEI. CDR3 loop: CASSVGFGEQYF. DNA for the CDR3: TGTGCCAGCAGTGTTGGTTTCGGTGAGCAGTACTTC.

This rearrangement joins TRBV5-1 to TRBJ2-4, with D uncertain. The V and J ends lost 5 bases and 0 bases respectively, with 9 bases between them. The CDR3 has 14 residues. Germline V gives CDR1 SGHRS, CDR2 YFSETQ. CDR3 coding DNA: TGCGCCAGCAGTACCGAAGCAGCCAAAAACATTCAGTACTTC. Translation: CASSTEAAKNIQYF.

The chain couples TRBV6-6 to TRBJ1-5; the match to TRBD1 covers 7 bases. The CDR3 length is 15 residues. Germline V gene lookup returns CDR1 MNHNY and CDR2 SVGAGI (reference sequence). With 6 bases clipped from V and 2 bases from J, the junction kept 7 bases outside the gene matches. CDR3 region: CASSPRQGGNQPQHF. In DNA, the CDR3 is TGTGCCAGCAGCCCTCGACAGGGCGGCAATCAGCCCCAGCATTTT.

The V gene is TRBV6-6, the J gene TRBJ2-7; D is perhaps TRBD1 (6 bases). V was shortened by 6 bases and J by 1 base, with 13 bases between the two germline ends. CDR1 MNHNY and CDR2 SVGAGI come from the germline V gene (reference sequence). This CDR3 has 14 residues. The CDR3 reads CASRGDILSYEQYF. The CDR3 bases are TGTGCCAGCAGGGGGGACATTTTATCCTACGAGCAGTACTTC.

The rearrangement joins TRBV10-1 to TRBJ2-1; 9 bases line up with TRBD2. CDR3 length: 13 residues. J lost 7 bases, V lost 8 bases, and 6 bases had no gene match. Germline CDR1 WNHNN, CDR2 SYGVQD (reference sequence). CDR3 sequence: CASSAGGKNEQFF. The DNA of the CDR3 is TGCGCCAGCTCGGCGGGAGGGAAAAATGAGCAGTTCTTC.

This clone was seen once. The chain is built from TRBV9 and TRBJ2-2, with a tentative D call TRBD2 (6 bases). This CDR3 is built from 16 residues. Germline V gives CDR1 SGDLS, CDR2 YYNGEE. Trimming left V 0 bases short and J 3 bases short, with 12 bases between. This CDR3 is CASSVDGGTHTGELFF. CDR3 sequence (DNA): TGTGCCAGCAGCGTAGACGGAGGGACGCACACCGGGGAGCTGTTTTTT.

The chain recombines TRBV13 with TRBJ1-2, with D unresolved. Germline assignment: CDR1 PRHDT and CDR2 FYEKMQ (reference sequence). Trimming shortened V by 6 bases and J by 7 bases, and 18 bases separated the two germline ends. The CDR3 extends over 14 amino acids. The CDR3 is CASRPAGGRVGYTF. CDR3 DNA: TGTGCCAGCAGGCCCGCAGGAGGACGGGTTGGCTACACCTTC.

The chain carries TRBV4-3 and TRBJ2-7, with 9 bases lining up with TRBD1. This CDR3 is built from 16 residues. From germline, CDR1 is LGHNA and CDR2 YSLEER. After removal of 4 bases from V and 0 bases from J, the junction contained 7 bases not matched to a gene. The CDR3 DNA follows: TGCGCCAGCAGCCTTACGGAGGACAGGGGCTCCTACGAGCAGTACTTC. It yields the protein CASSLTEDRGSYEQYF.

This chain connects TRBV18 to TRBJ1-1; perhaps TRBD1 as D (6 bases). The CDR3 consists of 15 residues. CDR1 and CDR2 (germline): KGHSH, LQKENI. V lost 3 bases to trimming and J lost 0 bases, with 11 bases between them. CDR3 coding DNA: TGTGCCAGCTCACCCCAGGGACACCTGAACACTGAAGCTTTCTTT. As protein: CASSPQGHLNTEAFF.

V and J are TRBV15 and TRBJ2-3; TRBD1 matches 7 bases. Germline assignment: CDR1 LNHNV and CDR2 YYDKDF (reference sequence). This CDR3 region has 17 residues. V dropped 1 base and J dropped 0; count of bases not matched to a gene: 7. Written as DNA, the CDR3 is TGTGCCACCAGCAGAGGGACAGGACCCCTTAGCACAGATACGCAGTATTTT. This encodes CATSRGTGPLSTDTQYF.

The CDR3 sequence is CASRTGGEAFF. CDR3 coding DNA: TGTGCCAGCAGGACGGGGGGTGAAGCTTTCTTT. The V call is TRBV6-5, the J call TRBJ1-1, with D perhaps matching TRBD1 (5 bases). V was clipped by 6 bases and J by 7 bases, with 9 bases between them. The CDR3 sequence is 11 residues long. Germline V CDR1 and CDR2: MNHEY, SVGAGI.

The chain recombines TRBV5-5 with TRBJ1-3; a weak D match, TRBD1 (5 bases). The CDR3 length is 15 residues. Germline CDR1 reads SGHKS; CDR2 reads YYEKEE (reference sequence). The V and J ends lost 4 bases and 0 bases respectively, with 11 bases between them. The CDR3 here is CASSVDSFSGNTIYF. The DNA for the CDR3 is TGTGCCAGCAGCGTTGACAGCTTCTCTGGAAACACCATATATTTT.

The chain combines TRBV7-7 with TRBJ2-2; 7 positions match TRBD1. CDR1 and CDR2 from the germline V gene are SSHAT and FNYEAQ (reference sequence). V lost 5 bases and J lost 4; bases outside the gene matches: 10. The CDR3 sequence is 16 residues long. The CDR3 region is CASSQTGDRGTGELFF. In nucleotides, the CDR3 is TGTGCCAGCAGCCAAACAGGGGATCGGGGCACCGGGGAGCTGTTTTTT.

This clone was detected only a few times. This rearrangement joins TRBV27 to TRBJ2-2; D is unresolved. The CDR3 has 14 residues. Trimming shortened V by 5 bases and J by 2 bases, and 9 bases separated the two germline ends. Germline CDR1 reads MNHEY; CDR2 reads SMNVEV (reference sequence). The CDR3 coding sequence is TGTGCCAGCAGTCACAGTTTCAACACCGGGGAGCTGTTTTTT. The encoded protein is CASSHSFNTGELFF.

The CDR3 DNA sequence: TGTGCCAGCAGGCTGGGGGGGGCTAATGAAAAACTGTTTTTT. Its translation is CASRLGGANEKLFF. The chain combines TRBV28 with TRBJ1-4; possible D gene TRBD1, 5 bases. The CDR3 extends over 14 amino acids. The V and J ends lost 6 bases and 3 bases respectively, with 11 bases between them. Germline loops: CDR1 MDHEN, CDR2 SYDVKM.

This chain links TRBV6-6 with TRBJ2-1, with 9 bases that match TRBD1. V was pared by 6 bases and J by 6 bases, with 9 bases of the junction left unmatched. Germline CDR1 is MNHNY and CDR2 is SVGAGI (reference sequence). The CDR3 spans 15 residues. CDR3 region: CASSPTTGGSNEQFF. The CDR3 DNA reads as TGTGCCAGCAGCCCGACGACAGGGGGAAGCAATGAGCAGTTCTTC.

V is TRBV29-1 and J is TRBJ2-1; 12 nucleotides align to TRBD2. Germline loops: CDR1 SQVTM, CDR2 ANQGSEA. The CDR3 has 14 residues. The ends lost 7 bases at V and 2 bases at J; junction bases unmatched: 3. The CDR3, as DNA: TGCAGCGCTCGGACTAGCGGGGCCTACAATGAGCAGTTCTTC. This sequence encodes CSARTSGAYNEQFF.

The chain joins TRBV5-8 to TRBJ1-5; TRBD1 aligns across 7 bases. Germline V gene data show CDR1 as SGHTS and CDR2 as YDEGEE. This CDR3 is 15 amino acids long. V trimming: 4 bases; J trimming: 3 bases; junction bases outside the gene matches: 7. The CDR3 loop is CASSQGVLDNQPQHF. The DNA for the CDR3 is TGTGCCAGCAGCCAGGGGGTATTGGACAATCAGCCCCAGCATTTT.

The rearrangement joins TRBV19 to TRBJ1-1; D not resolved. V gave up 5 bases and J gave up 1 base, with 11 bases separating them. The CDR3 is 14 amino acids. The germline V gene has CDR1 LNHDA and CDR2 SQIVND (reference sequence). The CDR3 loop is CASSRGPGNTEAFF. The DNA for the CDR3 is TGTGCCAGTAGTCGAGGTCCGGGGAACACTGAAGCTTTCTTT.

V is TRBV4-3 and J is TRBJ2-5, with TRBD2 matching over 7 bases. Per germline, CDR1 LGHNA and CDR2 YSLEER. The CDR3 has 14 amino acids. V trimming: 4 bases; J trimming: 11 bases; junction bases outside the gene matches: 13. This chain's CDR3 is CASSPLVASAGQYF. For the CDR3, the DNA is TGCGCCAGCAGCCCCCTAGTGGCCTCAGCGGGGCAGTACTTC.

The genes are TRBV14 and TRBJ1-1; D might be TRBD1 (5 bases). V was clipped by 1 base and J by 6 bases, with 12 bases between them. The CDR3 is made up of 14 amino acids. Germline V CDR1 and CDR2: SGHDN, FVKESK. CDR3 amino acids: CASSQAGRASEAFF. DNA of the CDR3: TGTGCCAGCAGCCAAGCCGGCAGGGCTTCTGAAGCTTTCTTT.